This T cell receptor beta chain was identified in a study of T cell repertoires in cytomegalovirus infection. Study summary: Signatures in public TCR beta sequences pointed to both CMV infection and matching HLA type. Study outcomes and limitations: HLA-C-restricted CMV-specific TCR beta clonotypes prevailed in the ex vivo response.

This clonotype was picked up a small number of times. What it binds is unknown. CDR3 length: 14 amino acids. Deletions cut 0 bases from V and 7 bases from J, with 16 bases between. Germline V gene sequence: CDR1 DFQATT, CDR2 SNEGSKA (reference sequence). MiXCR, applied by TCRdb to the reads, yields one record per CDR3 protein. Counted here are 600,000 to 700,000 distinct CDR3 sequences, roughly 30% occurring once; the ten biggest clones make up 15% to 20%. The rearrangement joins TRBV20-1 to TRBJ2-7, with D hard to call. The material was cultured PBMCs, obtained from culture after CMV antigen stimulation. The clonotype was recovered from a human donor in good health (CMV status not recorded). Some clones in this sample may be carry-over from other donors' samples. CDR3 loop: CSAREAGELAEQYF. CDR3 DNA sequence: TGCAGTGCTAGAGAGGCAGGTGAACTTGCGGAGCAGTACTTC.